This note documents a single TCR beta chain sequence. The sample belongs to a study of Graves' ophthalmopathy and Graves' hyperthyroidism. Looked up from germline, CDR1 is LNHDA and CDR2 is SQIVND (reference sequence). V was clipped by 4 bases and J by 7 bases, with 11 bases between them. This CDR3 has 14 amino acids. As the template, RNA transcripts were used to amplify TCR beta CDR3 regions. HTBI-primed RT-PCR formed the first round, and a multiplex PCR formed the second. TCRdb recomputed calls from the multiplex PCR reads with MiXCR, one row per CDR3 protein. The sample records around 520,000 distinct CDR3 sequences, roughly 40% being singletons. Patients newly diagnosed with hyperthyroidism, under 2 months' duration, were aged 18 to 65, the study reports.

The source is an adult man with Graves' hyperthyroidism. The rearrangement links TRBV19 to TRBJ1-6; D is unresolved. Sequencing was performed on peripheral blood or thyroid tissue (not recorded which). The CDR3 reads CASSTSGVNSPLHF. CDR3 in DNA: TGTGCCAGTAGTACCAGCGGAGTGAATTCACCCCTCCACTTT.